These 3 T cell receptor beta chains were all obtained from the same sample, sequenced in a study of beta chain features in type 1 diabetes. Every isolated RNA sample was fully reverse transcribed, so sequencing captured expressed TCRB transcripts. The protocol was immunoSEQ multiplex PCR, while the TCRdb copy is restricted to in-frame clones and leaves out a portion. The repertoire includes 850,000 to 900,000 clones, about 17% of them detected once, and around 0.02% sits in the top ten. Sequences were obtained from naive CD4+ T cells from blood. These receptors all come from a woman aged 18-29 years in good health.

In this sample, this clone turned up a few times. The genes are TRBV7-9 and TRBJ2-7; 9 nucleotides match TRBD2. This CDR3 region has 17 residues. Unmatched junction bases numbered 7, after V lost 1 base and J lost 0 bases. The germline CDR1 and CDR2 sequences are SEHNR and FQNEAQ (reference sequence). The CDR3 spells CASSLVLTSGLSYEQYF. The DNA for the CDR3 is TGTGCCAGCAGCTTAGTGTTGACTAGCGGCCTCTCCTACGAGCAGTACTTC.

J is TRBJ2-7 and V is TRBV6-5; TRBD2 is a possible D gene (5 bases). CDR1 and CDR2 (germline): MNHEY, SVGAGI. The CDR3 contains 16 residues. Trimming removed 0 bases at V and 4 bases at J, with 16 bases between. The CDR3 loop is CASSYSVNTGIYEQYF. The CDR3 nucleotides are TGTGCCAGCAGTTACTCGGTTAACACCGGGATTTACGAGCAGTACTTC.

This clone was counted a few times. The genes are TRBV2 and TRBJ2-1, with 11 bases matching TRBD2. Germline V gene lookup returns CDR1 SNHLY and CDR2 FYNNEI. V lost 6 bases, J lost 1 base, and 8 bases stayed unmatched. The CDR3 is 17 amino acids. The CDR3 loop is CASSELAGVRSYNEQFF. CDR3 DNA: TGTGCCAGCAGCGAACTAGCGGGAGTCCGTTCCTACAATGAGCAGTTCTTC.